This T cell receptor beta chain appears in the sequencing data of a study of cytotoxic CD8 clonotypes in ibrutinib-treated CLL. About this clone itself: Its target is not known.

The V segment lost 7 bases and the J segment 2 bases; nucleotides outside the gene matches: 10. Germline V gives CDR1 SEHNR, CDR2 FQNEAQ (reference sequence). This CDR3 has 15 amino acids. TCRdb's table, derived via immunoSEQ multiplex PCR, lists solely in-frame clones and lacks some. The sample holds over 150,000 clones, 81% seen once. Study observations and caveats: Patients with sustained remission and those progressing were sampled at differing times. Public clonotypes were uncommon and contracted or stayed stable on treatment.

The starting material was PBMCs, obtained after 12 months of ibrutinib treatment. This clonotype originated in a human donor with chronic lymphocytic leukemia. This sequence joins TRBV7-9 and TRBJ1-2, with 7 bases fitting TRBD1. The CDR3 loop is CASTQSGGLNYGYTF. The CDR3 bases are TGTGCCAGCACCCAATCAGGGGGGCTCAACTATGGCTACACCTTC. The full variable domain, completed using reference TRBV7-9 and TRBJ1-2, is DTGVSQNPRHKITKRGQNVTFRCDPISEHNRLYWYRQTLGQGPEFLTYFQNEAQLEKSRLLSDRFSAERPKGSFSTLEIQRTEQGDSAMYLCASTQSGGLNYGYTFGSGTRLTVV.